This entry concerns a single TCR beta chain. It lacks a known antigen. The library was prepared using 5' RACE. The input for every TCR library was approximately 3,500 ng of total RNA. For each sample, cDNA synthesis was carried out in eight separate reactions using SMARTScribe reverse transcriptase. Unique molecular identifiers containing a 6-nucleotide sample barcode were introduced through template switching during cDNA synthesis. Amplification of TCRalpha and TCRbeta cDNA involved two nested PCRs of roughly 17 and 9 cycles, and each PCR was followed by bead purification. Before amplification, the cDNA was treated with uracil DNA-glycosylase and purified using the QIAquick PCR purification kit. In the second PCR, Illumina TruSeq-compatible adapters and sample-specific barcodes were added. Library quality and concentration were checked on TapeStation and Qubit, and libraries were pooled at around 5 ng each. Sequencing of the pooled libraries was done on an Illumina HiSeq2500 single-index Rapid Run using custom sequencing primers and 2 x 100 bp reads. Regarding the original processing steps: MiGEC version 1.2.6 was used for UMI-based consensus assembly, which corrected PCR and sequencing errors. MiXCR version 2.1.1 was used for V(D)J alignment, clonotype assembly and CDR3 extraction. To normalise gene usage, clonotype sharing and MAIT/NKT TCR abundance, the analysis used the top 1000, 10 000 and 20 000 clonotypes per sample. After downsampling to 27 000 UMIs, diversity was calculated as the inverse Simpson index using the vegan R package. Paired Mann-Whitney U tests were applied to discordant twin pairs, with Benjamini-Hochberg correction for multiple testing. Following reprocessing of the reads by TCRdb, the data hold one row per CDR3 protein sequence and no DNA is available. TCRdb's processing, not the study's, gives the V and J calls here. The sample's table covers 350,000 to 500,000 distinct CDR3 sequences. Together, the top ten hold about 2.4% of the sample.

From each donor, an approximately 2.5 ml peripheral blood sample was drawn into PAXgene tubes and stored at -80 degrees C. Total RNA was isolated from whole blood with the PAXgene blood miRNA kit on an automated QIAcube, without T cell sorting. Deep TCRalpha and TCRbeta repertoire profiling with unique molecular barcoding was performed on peripheral blood of monozygotic twin pairs concordant or discordant for inflammatory bowel disease. Smoking habits were recorded for all twin pairs, and individuals were classified as current, former or never smokers. As encoded in the germline V gene, CDR1 is SGDLS while CDR2 is YYNGEE. The CDR3 sequence holds 16 residues, the cysteine and phenylalanine included. This entry has no DNA. The data originate from a study of monozygotic twins with inflammatory bowel disease (dated by TCRdb to between 2018 and 2021). Looking at the study overall: The complete study included 28 monozygotic twin pairs: 19 IBD-discordant Danish pairs and nine German pairs, of which four were IBD-concordant and five were IBD-discordant. Within discordant pairs, disease-associated traits were sought mainly by comparing IBD patients with their genetically identical healthy co-twins. Each individual had, on average, about 151 000 unique TCRalpha sequences and 181 000 unique TCRbeta sequences available for analysis. The research as a whole found: IBD patients had lower TCRbeta repertoire diversity, measured by the inverse Simpson index, than their healthy co-twins. The analysis was unable to tell apart different T cell subtypes. Fewer clonotypes were shared with other individuals by IBD patients than by healthy twins, most markedly in patients showing signs of disease activity. Concordant and discordant twins showed no difference in repertoire similarity, possibly because of limited statistical power. The results gave no support for a single strong signal or clonotype linked to IBD. Differing immunosuppressive treatments among patients may have added background noise and inter-individual variability to the repertoires.

This chain joins TRBV9 to TRBJ2-1; TCRdb reports TRBD2, a call that lacks DNA to check it against. This receptor was taken from a human donor with ulcerative colitis or Crohn's disease, or a healthy co-twin of an affected twin (not recorded which). The specimen was blood. The CDR3 has the sequence CASSETGTSGINEQFF.